What follows describes a single T cell receptor beta chain. Its antigen is unknown. One base away there is no much larger clone; base qualities are not given. Ends trimmed: V by 5 bases, J by 11 bases; bases unmatched to a gene: 14. Reading from cysteine to phenylalanine, the CDR3 counts 15 amino acids. The entry retains the CDR3 DNA only, 45 bases that are in frame from base 1. Looking up the germline V gene yields CDR1 SGHTA and CDR2 FQGNSA. Systemically healthy Caucasian individuals from Russia, over 30 in total and aged about 6 to 100 years, were included as donors. Approximately 9 milliliters of peripheral blood were collected from each donor into EDTA-treated Vacutainer tubes. Ficoll-Paque density-gradient centrifugation was used to isolate PBMCs, with at least 6 million per sample. Total RNA, at least 6 micrograms per sample, was extracted from PBMCs with Trizol reagent. For every donor, flow cytometry on a PBMC aliquot measured the percentage of naive CD45RAhigh/CD27high T cells.

Receptor amplification or capture employed 5' RACE. For sequencing, an Illumina HiSeq 2500 was employed. A second PCR of roughly 6 to 11 cycles was run with a J-beta primer mix and a sample-barcoded 5' primer. Each TCR beta cDNA molecule received a unique molecular identifier from a template-switch 5' adaptor carrying 12 random nucleotides. Each sample yielded at least 3 million CDR3-containing paired-end reads. First-strand cDNA was synthesized from all RNA with the Mint cDNA synthesis kit, primed by a TRBC-specific oligonucleotide. All cDNA was treated with uracil-DNA glycosylase and then went through a first 18-cycle PCR with the universal primers M1SS and BC2_uni_R. The published analysis was carried out like this. For normalization, 1 million high-quality reads were randomly selected from each sample, with every read carrying a distinct molecular identifier. Reads sharing molecular identifiers were discarded rather than binned into consensus sequences. MiTCR, run with a Q25 quality threshold and the strictest error-elimination algorithm, handled CDR3 identification, clonotype clustering and error correction. A nonparametric unseen species model with Euler transformation was used to estimate lower-bound total TCR beta diversity. TCRdb cleaned the public reads at Q25 with fastp, built clones with MiXCR and kept in-frame beta chains. Rows are combined by CDR3 protein, so each entry shows the most common genes and DNA. The V and J calls, along with clone size, are taken from TCRdb and not from the paper's own processing. This sample lists about 1.6 million distinct CDR3 sequences; about 31% were detected once. The ten largest clones add up to approximately 10% of the sample.

The data were obtained in a study of blood T cells in healthy people across ages (dated by TCRdb to about 2015). For context, the study as a whole: Template switching captured roughly one uniquely barcoded TCR beta cDNA molecule per two T cells in model experiments. The study measured age-related changes in TCR beta repertoire diversity using deep sequencing normalized with unique cDNA molecular identifiers. The donors were divided into four age groups: young (average around 16 years), middle-aged (about 40), aged (approximately 62) and long-lived (about 80). To avoid experimental bias, donors of different ages were randomly spread across the sequencing lanes. The study analyzed two additional independent replicas of 1 million unique cDNA reads from the same blood draw for two donors, one aged 18 to 30 and one aged 80 or older.

Broad study findings and their caveats: As age increased, observed TCR beta diversity per million T cells dropped in a roughly linear way, and a significant reduction was already evident by age 40. Donor CMV infection status was unknown, potentially confounding age-related changes in expanded clonotypes. Estimates of total diversity based on one million sequenced T cells were regarded as lower bounds and as underestimates. Conclusive comparison of naive and antigen-experienced compartments was prevented by the profiling of bulk unsorted PBMCs. The long-lived group showed more naive CD4+ T cells, fewer expanded clones and increased TCR diversity than the aged group, suggesting age selection. A strong correlation was found between observed TCR beta diversity and the percentage of naive T cells measured by flow cytometry.

The V and J genes are TRBV7-2 and TRBJ2-1, with 8 middle bases fitting TRBD1. This clonotype originated in a woman aged 25 to 45 in good health. Sequences were obtained from blood. The DNA sequence is as follows: TGTGCCAGCAGCCAGGTGACAGGGGCCCGGAATAAGCAGTTCTTC. Its translation reads: CASSQVTGARNKQFF. With the portions outside the CDR3 filled from the reference TRBV7-2 and TRBJ2-1 genes, the complete variable region becomes GAGVSQSPSNKVTEKGKDVELRCDPISGHTALYWYRQSLGQGLEFLIYFQGNSAPDKSGLPSDRFSAERTGGSVSTLTIQRTQQEDSAVYLCASSQVTGARNKQFFGPGTRLTVL.